This is a list of T cell receptor beta chains from one sample in a study of blood T cell repertoires in COVID-19. The data were produced by immunoSEQ multiplex PCR, yet TCRdb's version contains in-frame clones alone and is incomplete. The repertoire holds a few hundred thousand clones, with about 90% as singletons. Source material: peripheral blood. Source of these receptors: a woman aged 45 to 65 who had recovered from COVID-19. Both conserved end residues are part of each CDR3. The order of the fields is V gene, J gene, clone size, D gene, CDR3 protein, CDR3 DNA. The D gene is left open where the match is weak. Part of the rows lack a size; the others show once, few, many or a class for expanded clones.

V gene: TRBV19
J gene: TRBJ1-2
clone size: few
D gene: TRBD1
CDR3 protein: CASSPPGQGDIYGYTF
CDR3 DNA: TGTGCCAGTAGTCCACCGGGACAGGGGGATATCTATGGCTACACCTTC

V gene: TRBV9
J gene: TRBJ2-7
clone size: NA
D gene: TRBD1
CDR3 protein: CASSVALENRGPSEQYF
CDR3 DNA: TGTGCCAGCAGCGTAGCTTTGGAGAACAGGGGACCCTCCGAGCAGTACTTC

V gene: TRBV10-3
J gene: TRBJ2-5
clone size: few
D gene: NA
CDR3 protein: CAISDNRGGETQYF
CDR3 DNA: TGTGCCATCAGTGACAACAGGGGGGGAGAGACCCAGTACTTC

V gene: TRBV7-7
J gene: TRBJ2-7
clone size: NA
D gene: NA
CDR3 protein: CASSRQPGLNYEQYF
CDR3 DNA: TGTGCTAGCAGCCGACAGCCGGGACTCAACTACGAGCAGTACTTC

V gene: TRBV28
J gene: TRBJ2-1
clone size: NA
D gene: TRBD2
CDR3 protein: CASSLVGGAADNEQFF
CDR3 DNA: TGTGCCAGCAGTTTGGTGGGAGGGGCGGCCGACAATGAGCAGTTCTTC

V gene: TRBV5-1
J gene: TRBJ2-3
clone size: NA
D gene: TRBD2
CDR3 protein: CASSLYLAGGTDTQYF
CDR3 DNA: TGCGCCAGCAGCTTGTATCTAGCGGGGGGGACAGATACGCAGTATTTT

V gene: TRBV27
J gene: TRBJ2-5
clone size: NA
D gene: TRBD1
CDR3 protein: CASSLRGTGGFQETQYF
CDR3 DNA: TGTGCCAGCAGTTTACGCGGGACAGGGGGCTTCCAAGAGACCCAGTACTTC

V gene: TRBV6-2/TRBV6-3
J gene: TRBJ2-5
clone size: NA
D gene: TRBD2
CDR3 protein: CASSRPGLAGGRETQYF
CDR3 DNA: TGTGCCAGCAGTCGTCCGGGACTAGCGGGAGGGCGAGAGACCCAGTACTTC

V gene: TRBV2
J gene: TRBJ1-5
clone size: few
D gene: NA
CDR3 protein: CASRAQGSNQPQHF
CDR3 DNA: TGTGCCAGCAGGGCGCAGGGTAGCAATCAGCCCCAGCATTTT

V gene: TRBV28
J gene: TRBJ2-6
clone size: NA
D gene: NA
CDR3 protein: CASSWETSGANVLTF
CDR3 DNA: TGTGCCAGCAGTTGGGAGACCTCTGGGGCCAACGTCCTGACTTTC

V gene: TRBV15
J gene: TRBJ1-3
clone size: once
D gene: NA
CDR3 protein: CATSTRTGSGNTIYF
CDR3 DNA: TGTGCCACCAGCACCAGAACAGGTTCTGGAAACACCATATATTTT

V gene: TRBV18
J gene: TRBJ1-1
clone size: few
D gene: NA
CDR3 protein: CASSPNVAPNTEAFF
CDR3 DNA: TGTGCCAGCTCACCCAACGTGGCACCGAACACTGAAGCTTTCTTT

V gene: TRBV10-1
J gene: TRBJ2-3
clone size: NA
D gene: TRBD1
CDR3 protein: CASKTGGTDTQYF
CDR3 DNA: TGCGCCAGCAAAACAGGGGGCACAGATACGCAGTATTTT

V gene: TRBV5-6
J gene: TRBJ2-7
clone size: NA
D gene: TRBD2
CDR3 protein: CASSPRVGGAREQYF
CDR3 DNA: TGTGCCAGCAGCCCCAGGGTGGGAGGGGCGCGCGAGCAGTACTTC

V gene: TRBV29-1
J gene: TRBJ1-2
clone size: NA
D gene: NA
CDR3 protein: CSVEEKGQTNYGYTF
CDR3 DNA: TGCAGCGTTGAAGAAAAAGGACAGACTAACTATGGCTACACCTTC

V gene: TRBV7-9
J gene: TRBJ2-1
clone size: NA
D gene: NA
CDR3 protein: CASSTFPSYNEQFF
CDR3 DNA: TGTGCCAGCAGCACTTTCCCATCCTACAATGAGCAGTTCTTC

V gene: TRBV7-9
J gene: TRBJ2-5
clone size: NA
D gene: TRBD2
CDR3 protein: CASSGGSQETQYF
CDR3 DNA: TGTGCCAGTAGCGGGGGGAGCCAAGAGACCCAGTACTTC

V gene: TRBV5-1
J gene: TRBJ2-7
clone size: NA
D gene: TRBD2
CDR3 protein: CASSSTSGEGEQYF
CDR3 DNA: TGCGCCAGCAGCTCTACTAGCGGGGAAGGCGAGCAGTACTTC

V gene: TRBV6-5
J gene: TRBJ2-3
clone size: once
D gene: NA
CDR3 protein: CASSSTASSTDTQYF
CDR3 DNA: TGTGCCAGCAGTTCGACAGCTTCTAGCACAGATACGCAGTATTTT

V gene: TRBV19
J gene: TRBJ2-2
clone size: NA
D gene: TRBD2
CDR3 protein: CASSSGRGNTGELFF
CDR3 DNA: TGTGCCAGTAGCTCCGGGAGGGGGAACACCGGGGAGCTGTTTTTT

V gene: TRBV7-2
J gene: TRBJ2-7
clone size: NA
D gene: NA
CDR3 protein: CASSLLSGTYEQYF
CDR3 DNA: TGTGCCAGCAGCTTACTATCAGGGACCTACGAGCAGTACTTC

V gene: TRBV30
J gene: TRBJ2-1
clone size: NA
D gene: NA
CDR3 protein: CAWNLGGAEYNEQFF
CDR3 DNA: TGTGCCTGGAACCTAGGGGGGGCCGAATACAATGAGCAGTTCTTC

V gene: TRBV6-6
J gene: TRBJ2-3
clone size: NA
D gene: NA
CDR3 protein: CASRGPLGADTQYF
CDR3 DNA: TGTGCCAGCAGGGGTCCATTAGGGGCAGATACGCAGTATTTT

V gene: TRBV7-2
J gene: TRBJ2-1
clone size: NA
D gene: NA
CDR3 protein: CASSVIFGGQFF
CDR3 DNA: TGTGCCAGCAGCGTTATCTTTGGAGGGCAGTTCTTC

V gene: TRBV7-9
J gene: TRBJ1-2
clone size: once
D gene: NA
CDR3 protein: CASTLGSYGYTF
CDR3 DNA: TGTGCCAGCACCCTGGGGAGCTATGGCTACACCTTC

V gene: TRBV19
J gene: TRBJ2-1
clone size: once
D gene: TRBD2
CDR3 protein: CASSTVSERGLAGVHNEQFF
CDR3 DNA: TGTGCCAGTAGTACCGTTAGTGAGAGGGGGTTAGCGGGAGTCCACAATGAGCAGTTCTTC

V gene: TRBV15
J gene: TRBJ2-6
clone size: NA
D gene: NA
CDR3 protein: CATSRDLGLSSGANVLTF
CDR3 DNA: TGTGCCACCAGCAGAGATCTCGGACTGTCTTCTGGGGCCAACGTCCTGACTTTC

V gene: TRBV5-4
J gene: TRBJ1-3
clone size: NA
D gene: NA
CDR3 protein: CASSFEGTITSGNTIYF
CDR3 DNA: TGTGCCAGCAGCTTTGAAGGGACTATTACCTCTGGAAACACCATATATTTT

V gene: TRBV10-3
J gene: TRBJ2-6
clone size: NA
D gene: TRBD2
CDR3 protein: CAISEFETSVMSGANVLTF
CDR3 DNA: TGTGCCATCAGTGAGTTCGAGACTAGCGTGATGTCGGGGGCCAACGTCCTGACTTTC

V gene: TRBV27
J gene: TRBJ2-7
clone size: NA
D gene: TRBD1
CDR3 protein: CASSFGTGPYEQYF
CDR3 DNA: TGTGCCAGCAGTTTCGGGACAGGGCCCTACGAGCAGTACTTC

V gene: TRBV9
J gene: TRBJ2-3
clone size: NA
D gene: TRBD2
CDR3 protein: CASSQRLAGGDTQYF
CDR3 DNA: TGTGCCAGCAGCCAGCGACTAGCGGGAGGAGATACGCAGTATTTT

V gene: TRBV5-1
J gene: TRBJ2-3
clone size: NA
D gene: TRBD2
CDR3 protein: CASRGGLSTDTQYF
CDR3 DNA: TGCGCCAGCAGGGGGGGACTAAGCACAGATACGCAGTATTTT

V gene: TRBV3-1/TRBV3-2
J gene: TRBJ2-7
clone size: NA
D gene: TRBD2
CDR3 protein: CASSRGLAGVAYEQYF
CDR3 DNA: TGTGCCAGCAGCCGAGGACTAGCGGGAGTAGCCTACGAGCAGTACTTC

V gene: TRBV10-1
J gene: TRBJ2-1
clone size: NA
D gene: NA
CDR3 protein: CASSESGAETYNEQFF
CDR3 DNA: TGCGCCAGCAGTGAGTCTGGAGCGGAGACCTACAATGAGCAGTTCTTC

V gene: TRBV6-1
J gene: TRBJ2-3
clone size: NA
D gene: NA
CDR3 protein: CASSERGGTDTQYF
CDR3 DNA: TGTGCCAGCAGTGAGCGGGGAGGCACAGATACGCAGTATTTT

V gene: TRBV5-1
J gene: TRBJ2-1
clone size: NA
D gene: NA
CDR3 protein: CASSLVSDEQFF
CDR3 DNA: TGCGCCAGCAGCTTGGTGTCGGATGAGCAGTTCTTC

V gene: TRBV24-1
J gene: TRBJ2-1
clone size: NA
D gene: TRBD1
CDR3 protein: CATSVGQGPYNEQFF
CDR3 DNA: TGTGCCACCAGTGTGGGACAGGGCCCCTACAATGAGCAGTTCTTC

V gene: TRBV5-1
J gene: TRBJ2-3
clone size: NA
D gene: NA
CDR3 protein: CASSFPTGNTDTQYF
CDR3 DNA: TGCGCCAGCAGCTTTCCAACAGGGAACACAGATACGCAGTATTTT

V gene: TRBV15
J gene: TRBJ1-4
clone size: NA
D gene: NA
CDR3 protein: CATKYAGANEKLFF
CDR3 DNA: TGTGCCACCAAGTATGCAGGGGCGAATGAAAAACTGTTTTTT

V gene: TRBV7-2
J gene: TRBJ2-3
clone size: NA
D gene: NA
CDR3 protein: CASSLAPGGTDTQYF
CDR3 DNA: TGTGCCAGCAGTCTAGCCCCGGGGGGCACAGATACGCAGTATTTT

V gene: TRBV14
J gene: TRBJ1-4
clone size: NA
D gene: NA
CDR3 protein: CASSQTLTANEKLFF
CDR3 DNA: TGTGCCAGCAGCCAGACTTTGACAGCTAATGAAAAACTGTTTTTT

V gene: TRBV5-1
J gene: TRBJ2-2
clone size: NA
D gene: NA
CDR3 protein: CASSVRLDRTGELFF
CDR3 DNA: TGCGCCAGCAGTGTTAGACTAGATCGCACCGGGGAGCTGTTTTTT

V gene: TRBV28
J gene: TRBJ1-3
clone size: NA
D gene: NA
CDR3 protein: CASSPNRVPNTIYF
CDR3 DNA: TGTGCCAGCAGTCCGAACAGGGTTCCAAACACCATATATTTT

V gene: TRBV6-5
J gene: TRBJ2-7
clone size: NA
D gene: NA
CDR3 protein: CASSYVTGTPYEQYF
CDR3 DNA: TGTGCCAGCAGTTACGTTACAGGAACTCCTTACGAGCAGTACTTC

V gene: TRBV5-6
J gene: TRBJ2-7
clone size: NA
D gene: NA
CDR3 protein: CASSSQSGYEQYF
CDR3 DNA: TGTGCCAGCAGCTCCCAATCAGGCTACGAGCAGTACTTC

V gene: TRBV15
J gene: TRBJ1-2
clone size: NA
D gene: NA
CDR3 protein: CATSRDRGQGYTF
CDR3 DNA: TGTGCCACCAGCAGAGATCGAGGTCAAGGCTACACCTTC

V gene: TRBV14
J gene: TRBJ2-5
clone size: NA
D gene: TRBD1
CDR3 protein: CASSQLQGGETQYF
CDR3 DNA: TGTGCCAGCAGCCAGTTACAGGGGGGAGAGACCCAGTACTTC

V gene: TRBV10-1
J gene: TRBJ1-5
clone size: NA
D gene: NA
CDR3 protein: CASTGIGVSNQPQHF
CDR3 DNA: TGCGCCAGCACCGGAATAGGGGTTAGCAATCAGCCCCAGCATTTT

V gene: TRBV12-3/TRBV12-4
J gene: TRBJ2-7
clone size: once
D gene: NA
CDR3 protein: CASSLTGGSEQYF
CDR3 DNA: TGTGCCAGCAGTTTAACCGGAGGATCCGAGCAGTACTTC

V gene: TRBV9
J gene: TRBJ1-1
clone size: once
D gene: TRBD1
CDR3 protein: CASSVDRAGEAFF
CDR3 DNA: TGTGCCAGCAGCGTTGACAGGGCTGGTGAAGCTTTCTTT

V gene: TRBV3-1/TRBV3-2
J gene: TRBJ1-1
clone size: NA
D gene: NA
CDR3 protein: CASSQRQMNTEAFF
CDR3 DNA: TGTGCCAGCAGCCAGAGACAGATGAACACTGAAGCTTTCTTT

V gene: TRBV28
J gene: TRBJ2-2
clone size: NA
D gene: TRBD2
CDR3 protein: CASSIQRGRVTGELFF
CDR3 DNA: TGTGCCAGCAGTATCCAGCGGGGGCGGGTAACCGGGGAGCTGTTTTTT

V gene: TRBV15
J gene: TRBJ2-7
clone size: NA
D gene: TRBD2
CDR3 protein: CATSSAPSGSTYEQYF
CDR3 DNA: TGTGCCACCAGCAGCGCACCAAGCGGGAGTACCTACGAGCAGTACTTC

V gene: TRBV11-2
J gene: TRBJ1-6
clone size: few
D gene: NA
CDR3 protein: CASSPGVLNSPLHF
CDR3 DNA: TGTGCCAGCAGCCCGGGGGTGCTAAATTCACCCCTCCACTTT